This entry concerns a single T cell receptor (beta chain). The antigen is not known. The data were obtained in a study of CD8 T cells in ankylosing spondylitis. The CDR3 totals 18 residues. Trimming pared 0 bases from V and 6 bases from J, leaving 21 bases between. In germline, CDR1 is LGHNA, CDR2 YNFKEQ. TCRdb ran MiXCR on the 5' RACE reads and lists one entry per CDR3 protein. The sample gives hundreds of thousands of distinct CDR3 sequences, about 20% of which show up once; 13% is in the top ten. The study, taken as a whole, reports: Within peripheral blood, clones linked to disease were CD8+ and relatively rare. Reports say disease-linked clones showed up significantly more in matched ankylosing spondylitis synovial fluid.

This sequence joins TRBV4-2 and TRBJ2-1; the D gene is possibly TRBD2 (6 bases). The sample taken for sequencing was blood, either unsorted or a sorted T cell fraction (not recorded which). This receptor was obtained from a male donor with ankylosing spondylitis or in good health (not recorded which). The CDR3 bases are TGTGCCAGCAGCCAAGATCCGGGGGAAAGCCTGGGTCGCAATGAGCAGTTCTTC. This encodes CASSQDPGESLGRNEQFF.